The clone carrying this T cell receptor (beta chain) has more than one count but fewer than ten. The data derive from a study of blood T cells in healthy people across ages. The germline gives CDR1 LGHNA, CDR2 YSLEER. The CDR3 runs 13 residues. J gave up 7 bases and V 5 bases, and 4 bases lay outside the gene matches. For the second PCR, which ran for roughly 6 to 12 cycles, a sample-barcoded 5' primer and a J-beta primer mix were used. MiXCR was run by TCRdb on the 5' RACE reads, yielding one entry per CDR3 protein. The sample has 1.8 million or so distinct CDR3 sequences, around 40% seen once. The specimen was blood. The genes are TRBV4-3 and TRBJ2-1; 8 nucleotides line up with TRBD1. The receptor was derived from a human donor in good health. CDR3: CASSRYRGNEQFF. CDR3 nucleotides: TGCGCCAGCAGCAGATACAGGGGGAATGAGCAGTTCTTC.